The 21 T cell receptor beta chains listed next were all sequenced from one sample in a study of response to subunit inactivated influenza vaccine. TCRdb passed the RT-PCR reads through MiXCR, listing each CDR3 protein once. The sample carries 650,000 or so distinct CDR3 sequences, roughly 15% recorded once. Sample: PBMCs from blood, taken less than 15 days before vaccination. Every receptor here comes from a man over 45 who received an inactivated influenza vaccine.

This clonotype was seen at least ten times. This chain joins TRBV12-3 or TRBV12-4 and TRBJ2-1; 10 nucleotides align to TRBD2. The length of the CDR3 is 17 residues. Trimming at V came to 6 bases and at J to 4 bases, leaving 12 bases not matched to a gene. The CDR3 spells CASSSSGRADTYNEQFF. The CDR3 DNA sequence: TGTGCCAGCAGCTCCAGCGGGAGGGCCGATACTTACAATGAGCAGTTCTTC.

A few counts support this clonotype. This sequence joins TRBV3-1 and TRBJ2-5; D perhaps matches TRBD1 (6 bases). With 0 bases removed from V and 2 bases from J, the gap between germline ends came to 10 bases. Germline values: CDR1 LGHDT, CDR2 YNNKEL (reference sequence). The CDR3 length is 15 residues. In DNA form, the CDR3 reads TGTGCCAGCAGCCAAGAGAGACAGGTACAAGAGACCCAGTACTTC. Protein sequence: CASSQERQVQETQYF.

The V call is TRBV11-2, the J call TRBJ2-1; D uncertain. Per germline, CDR1 SGHAT and CDR2 FQNNGV. The V and J ends lost 5 bases and 2 bases respectively, with 22 bases between them. The CDR3 totals 18 residues. DNA for the CDR3: TGTGCCAGCAGCCTACGGCCCCGGGCAGTTGCGACCTACAATGAGCAGTTCTTC. It is translated as CASSLRPRAVATYNEQFF. Combining the CDR3 with reference TRBV11-2 and TRBJ2-1 gives the whole variable domain EAGVAQSPRYKIIEKRQSVAFWCNPISGHATLYWYQQILGQGPKLLIQFQNNGVVDDSQLPKDRFSAERLKGVDSTLKIQPAKLEDSAVYLCASSLRPRAVATYNEQFFGPGTRLTVL.

Only a few counts were recorded for this clonotype. This rearrangement joins TRBV28 to TRBJ2-3; no clear D. Germline assignment: CDR1 MDHEN and CDR2 SYDVKM. V lost 4 bases and J 2 bases, leaving 13 bases between the germline ends. CDR3 length equals 15 residues. The DNA of the CDR3 is TGTGCCAGCAGTTCCTTGGATTCATACACAGATACGCAGTATTTT. Its protein is CASSSLDSYTDTQYF.

This chain joins TRBV24-1 and TRBJ2-3; TRBD1 might be the D (6 bases). The V and J ends lost 0 bases and 3 bases respectively, with 12 bases between them. Germline V gene sequence: CDR1 KGHDR, CDR2 SFDVKD. This CDR3 comprises 16 residues. In DNA form, the CDR3 reads TGTGCCACCAGTGATTTGCAGGCAGGGGCAACAGATACGCAGTATTTT. It is translated as CATSDLQAGATDTQYF.

V usage is TRBV12-3 or TRBV12-4 and J usage is TRBJ1-1; tentatively, D is TRBD1 (6 bases). V was cut by 4 bases and J by 1 base, with 13 bases left in between. CDR3 length equals 15 residues. This CDR3 is CASSSRGAGNTEAFF. The CDR3 DNA is TGTGCCAGCAGTTCACGGGGGGCGGGGAACACTGAAGCTTTCTTT.

The chain carries TRBV5-1 and TRBJ2-2, with TRBD1 as a possible D gene (6 bases). Germline assignment: CDR1 SGHRS and CDR2 YFSETQ. The CDR3 sequence is 15 residues long. V was clipped by 2 bases and J by 1 base, with 9 bases between them. The CDR3 DNA reads as TGCGCCAGCAGCTTAACAGGGAAGAACACCGGGGAGCTGTTTTTT. Translating gives CASSLTGKNTGELFF.

This clonotype turned up a few times. The chain has TRBV7-2 and TRBJ2-3, with TRBD2 matching 10 bases. Germline-derived CDR1 and CDR2 are SGHTA and FQGNSA. The CDR3 runs to 17 residues. V gave up 2 bases and J gave up 0 bases; unmatched junction bases: 5. This chain's CDR3 is CASSLLASGSSTDTQYF. CDR3 DNA sequence: TGTGCCAGCAGCTTATTGGCTAGCGGGAGTAGCACAGATACGCAGTATTTT.

The rearrangement uses TRBV4-3 and TRBJ2-5; D call uncertain. The germline V and J ends were trimmed by 4 bases and 4 bases, with 10 bases remaining between them. The CDR3 consists of 13 residues. Germline V CDR1 and CDR2: LGHNA, YSLEER. CDR3 region: CASSPAALETQYF. As DNA, the CDR3 is TGCGCCAGCAGCCCAGCCGCCTTAGAGACCCAGTACTTC.

The table lists this clonotype with a few counts. The chain carries TRBV5-1 and TRBJ1-4; 9 bases are shared with TRBD1. The junction had 9 bases not matched to a gene; V was cut back by 5 bases and J by 7 bases. From germline, CDR1 is SGHRS and CDR2 YFSETQ. This CDR3 comprises 15 residues. The CDR3, as DNA: TGCGCCAGCAGAGATACAGGGGGCGCTGGTGAAAAACTGTTTTTT. It encodes CASRDTGGAGEKLFF. Filled out from reference TRBV5-1 and TRBJ1-4, the complete variable domain reads KAGVTQTPRYLIKTRGQQVTLSCSPISGHRSVSWYQQTPGQGLQFLFEYFSETQRNKGNFPGRFSGRQFSNSRSEMNVSTLELGDSALYLCASRDTGGAGEKLFFGSGTQLSVL.

This clonotype was counted only a few times. V usage is TRBV7-2 and J usage is TRBJ1-2; D is unresolved. Trimming took 1 base from V and 5 from J, leaving 11 bases between them. Germline V gene data show CDR1 as SGHTA and CDR2 as FQGNSA. CDR3 length: 14 amino acids. CDR3 residues: CASSLGGASYGYTF. For the CDR3, the DNA is TGTGCCAGCAGCTTAGGGGGAGCCTCGTATGGCTACACCTTC. Full variable domain (rest looked up from reference TRBV7-2 and TRBJ1-2): GAGVSQSPSNKVTEKGKDVELRCDPISGHTALYWYRQSLGQGLEFLIYFQGNSAPDKSGLPSDRFSAERTGGSVSTLTIQRTQQEDSAVYLCASSLGGASYGYTFGSGTRLTVV.

The rearrangement joins TRBV28 to TRBJ2-1, with 8 bases lining up with TRBD2. CDR3 length: 17 residues. V lost 4 bases and J lost 7; bases outside the gene matches: 15. In germline, CDR1 is MDHEN, CDR2 SYDVKM. The chain's CDR3 is CASSSIRGRGAVNEQFF. CDR3 DNA sequence: TGTGCCAGCAGTTCTATCCGCGGGCGGGGGGCCGTAAATGAGCAGTTCTTC.

This chain joins TRBV7-2 and TRBJ1-5, with no clear D. This CDR3 is built from 12 residues. Germline V gene lookup returns CDR1 SGHTA and CDR2 FQGNSA. The V end was cut by 9 bases, the J end by 7 bases, with 13 bases between. Here the CDR3 reads CASSWALQPQHF. The CDR3, as DNA: TGTGCCAGTTCCTGGGCACTCCAGCCCCAGCATTTT.

V usage is TRBV10-2 and J usage is TRBJ1-1; the D gene is possibly TRBD1 (5 bases). Germline V gene lookup returns CDR1 WSHSY and CDR2 SAAADI. V lost 10 bases to trimming and J lost 3 bases, with 15 bases between them. The CDR3 has 13 residues. CDR3 sequence (DNA): TGCGCCACCACTATGGGGGATCACACTGAAGCTTTCTTT. This codes for CATTMGDHTEAFF.

The chain uses TRBV6-1 and TRBJ1-1; 8 nucleotides match TRBD1. CDR1 is MNHNS, CDR2 SASEGT, per germline. This CDR3 comprises 13 residues. The CDR3 here is CDSHGTGRTEAFF. In DNA form, the CDR3 reads TGTGACAGTCACGGGACAGGTCGGACTGAAGCTTTCTTT.

The V call is TRBV24-1, the J call TRBJ2-1; D ambiguous. Germline assignment: CDR1 KGHDR and CDR2 SFDVKD. The CDR3 sequence is 17 residues long. V shed 3 bases and J shed 11 bases, with 25 bases lying between them. The CDR3 region is CATSDRPPGRRTPKQFF. The CDR3 nucleotides read TGTGCCACCAGTGATAGACCCCCTGGACGGAGAACTCCTAAGCAGTTCTTC.

A few counts support this clonotype. The CDR3 reads CASSGQGPAYEQYF. DNA of the CDR3: TGCGCCAGCAGCGGTCAGGGACCCGCCTACGAGCAGTACTTC. The rearrangement uses TRBV5-1 and TRBJ2-7, with D tentatively TRBD1 or TRBD2 (5 bases each). Germline CDR1 and CDR2: SGHRS and YFSETQ. The germline V and J ends were trimmed by 4 bases and 2 bases, with 13 bases remaining between them. This CDR3 is 14 amino acids long.

This clonotype was seen at least ten times. The chain couples TRBV12-3 or TRBV12-4 to TRBJ2-7; D gene ambiguous. The CDR3 loop spans 14 amino acids. V lost 1 base and J 2 bases, leaving 9 bases between the germline ends. The CDR3: CASSLGTQTYEQYF. Written as DNA, the CDR3 is TGTGCCAGCAGTTTAGGAACTCAGACCTACGAGCAGTACTTC.

This clonotype came up a few times. The V call is TRBV5-6, the J call TRBJ2-1, with TRBD2 as a possible D gene (6 bases). This CDR3 comprises 15 residues. V lost 0 bases to trimming and J lost 4 bases, with 11 bases between them. Germline lookup yields CDR1 SGHDT and CDR2 YYEEEE. CDR3 residues: CASSLGREPYNEQFF. The CDR3 nucleotides are TGTGCCAGCAGCTTGGGGCGGGAACCTTACAATGAGCAGTTCTTC.

J is TRBJ2-7 and V is TRBV12-3 or TRBV12-4; 8 bases agree with TRBD2. With 0 bases clipped from V and 3 bases from J, the junction kept 7 bases outside the gene matches. This CDR3 region has 16 residues. The CDR3, as DNA: TGTGCCAGCAGTTTAGCAGTAAGCGGGAGACTCTACGAGCAGTACTTC. Encoded protein: CASSLAVSGRLYEQYF.

CDR3 nucleotides: TGTGCCAGTAGTATCTTTGCAACTAATGAAAAACTGTTTTTT. Its protein is CASSIFATNEKLFF. The chain links TRBV19 to TRBJ1-4; no clear D. Germline loops: CDR1 LNHDA, CDR2 SQIVND (reference sequence). The length of the CDR3 is 14 residues. V shed 3 bases and J shed 0 bases, with 5 bases lying between them.